The clone carrying this TCR beta chain was picked up one time. RNA amounts of 0.5 to 1 ug underwent reverse transcription with random hexamers. In TCRdb, the immunoSEQ multiplex PCR reads were re-called with MiXCR into one record per CDR3 protein. In the table there are a few hundred thousand distinct CDR3 sequences, 94% of which are singletons. Trimming took off 8 bases at V and 9 bases at J, with 14 bases between the two ends. The length of the CDR3 is 13 residues. The sample originates from a study of CD8 T cells in Susac syndrome. This chain joins TRBV12-3 or TRBV12-4 and TRBJ1-6; D possibly corresponds to TRBD1 (6 bases). The sequence was collected from a human donor with Susac syndrome. Sequencing was done on a sample of CD4+ T cells from PBMCs. The CDR3 region is CASRTGHPSPLHF. DNA of the CDR3: TGTGCCAGCCGCACAGGGCATCCTTCACCCCTCCACTTT.